The rows below give T cell receptor beta chains drawn from one sample of a study of blood T cell repertoires in COVID-19. Only in-frame clones appear in the TCRdb table, and some are missing; sequencing was by immunoSEQ multiplex PCR. The sample holds about 420,000 clones; 70% to 90% are singletons and the top ten take roughly 0.87%. Sequenced input: peripheral blood. These receptors came from a man aged 18 to 29 with COVID-19, enrolled during active disease. CDR3s include the opening cysteine and the closing phenylalanine or tryptophan. Each record gives: J gene, clone size, V gene, D gene, CDR3 DNA, CDR3 protein. The D gene is left open where the match is weak. Clone sizes are given selectively: once, few, many, or a class where the clone is expanded.

>TRBJ2-7|-|TRBV29-1|TRBD2
TGCAGCGTTCGAAGCGGGAGGCGCTACGAGCAGTACTTC
CSVRSGRRYEQYF
>TRBJ2-5|few|TRBV10-2|-
TGCGCCAGCAGTGAGACAGGGTTGCGGCAAGAGACCCAGTACTTC
CASSETGLRQETQYF
>TRBJ2-5|-|TRBV18|TRBD2
TGTGCCAGCTCACCACCGGGACTAGCGGGGGGCCACCAAGAGACCCAGTACTTC
CASSPPGLAGGHQETQYF
>TRBJ1-5|once|TRBV24-1|-
TGTGCCACCAGTGACCCTATCGGGGAGGGGAATCAGCCCCAGCATTTT
CATSDPIGEGNQPQHF
>TRBJ1-1|once|TRBV19|-
TGTGCCAGTAGTATAAGAGGGACTTACCAGAACACTGAAGCTTTCTTT
CASSIRGTYQNTEAFF
>TRBJ2-7|-|TRBV15|-
TGTGCCACCAGCAGAGTAGATAGAGAGCAGTACTTC
CATSRVDREQYF
>TRBJ2-7|-|TRBV3-1/TRBV3-2|-
TGTGCCAGCGCCACCGGGGGACGGATCGGGGAGCAGTACTTC
CASATGGRIGEQYF
>TRBJ2-3|-|TRBV4-1|TRBD2
TGCGCCAGCAGCCAGAGAGCGGGGACCTACACAGATACGCAGTATTTT
CASSQRAGTYTDTQYF
>TRBJ2-3|-|TRBV11-2|-
TGTGCCAGCACCGCGGCGACCTCCACAACAGATACGCAGTATTTT
CASTAATSTTDTQYF
>TRBJ1-1|-|TRBV5-4|TRBD1
TGTGCCAGCAGCAACCCCCGGGACAGGGGGCCGAGCACTGAAGCTTTCTTT
CASSNPRDRGPSTEAFF
>TRBJ1-1|-|TRBV10-1|TRBD1
TGCGCCAGCAGTGAGGAGGGGGCCGTCACTGAAGCTTTCTTT
CASSEEGAVTEAFF
>TRBJ2-3|-|TRBV5-4|-
TGTGCCAGCAGACCTACAGGGTTTCCAGATACGCAGTATTTT
CASRPTGFPDTQYF
>TRBJ2-1|-|TRBV24-1|TRBD2
TGTGCCACCAGCTCTAGCGGGGGGGCATATGAGCAGTTCTTC
CATSSSGGAYEQFF
>TRBJ2-5|-|TRBV15|-
TGTGCCACCAGCAGAGGGGGGGGCGTCCAAGAGACCCAGTACTTC
CATSRGGGVQETQYF
>TRBJ2-7|once|TRBV15|TRBD2
TGTGCCACCAGCAGAGTAGGACTAGCGGGAGGGGATTATGAGCAGTACTTC
CATSRVGLAGGDYEQYF
>TRBJ2-7|-|TRBV11-2|TRBD2
TGTGCCAGCAGCCCCTCCCCAGCGGGAGTTTACGAGCAGTACTTC
CASSPSPAGVYEQYF
>TRBJ2-2|-|TRBV24-1|-
TGTGCCACCAGCCGTTCCAGACAGGCCAACACCGGGGAGCTGTTTTTT
CATSRSRQANTGELFF
>TRBJ2-1|-|TRBV27|TRBD2
TGTGCCAGCGGCAGCGGACTAGCGTACAATGAGCAGTTCTTC
CASGSGLAYNEQFF
>TRBJ2-1|once|TRBV24-1|-
TGTGCCACCAGTGATCCCGGGACTTATTCCTACAATGAGCAGTTCTTC
CATSDPGTYSYNEQFF
>TRBJ1-1|-|TRBV7-8|-
TGTGCCAGCAGCTTAGCACCAGGCGGGAGCACTGAAGCTTTCTTT
CASSLAPGGSTEAFF
>TRBJ1-5|-|TRBV30|-
TGTGCCTGGAGTGTGGGGGGGTTGAGCAATCAGCCCCAGCATTTT
CAWSVGGLSNQPQHF
>TRBJ2-7|-|TRBV29-1|-
TGCAGCGTTGAGGGAGGACTAAAGGGACCCTACGAGCAGTACTTC
CSVEGGLKGPYEQYF
>TRBJ2-3|-|TRBV4-1|TRBD2
TGCGCCAGCAGACCTAGCGGGGGGTTGGGAGATACGCAGTATTTT
CASRPSGGLGDTQYF
>TRBJ1-1|once|TRBV12-3/TRBV12-4|-
TGTGCCAGCATCGAGCCGGGGAACACTGAAGCTTTCTTT
CASIEPGNTEAFF
>TRBJ2-1|few|TRBV7-6|-
TGTGCCAGCAGCCCCGGCAGTAGAAGGGGTGGTGGTGAGCAGTTCTTC
CASSPGSRRGGGEQFF
>TRBJ2-7|-|TRBV6-5|TRBD2
TGTGCCAGCAGCGCATTTGCGGGGGGACGGGAGCAGTACTTC
CASSAFAGGREQYF
>TRBJ1-6|-|TRBV6-5|-
TGTGCCAGCCGCAGAACCCTGTATAATTCACCCCTCCACTTT
CASRRTLYNSPLHF
>TRBJ2-3|-|TRBV6-5|TRBD2
TGTGCCAGCCTAATGGCTAGCGGGAGGGATACGCAGTATTTT
CASLMASGRDTQYF
>TRBJ1-1|-|TRBV7-2|TRBD1
TGTGCCAGCAGCGGACAGGGGTTGGAAGCTTTCTTT
CASSGQGLEAFF
>TRBJ2-3|-|TRBV7-3|-
TGTGCCAGCAGCCCCCAAACCGGTCTAGCTACAGATACGCAGTATTTT
CASSPQTGLATDTQYF
>TRBJ2-7|-|TRBV14|TRBD2
TGTGCCAGCAGCCAGGGACTACTCGTAAGGTACTTC
CASSQGLLVRYF
>TRBJ2-5|-|TRBV5-6|TRBD1
TGTGCCAGCAGCCGCGGACAGGCGCAAGAGACCCAGTACTTC
CASSRGQAQETQYF
>TRBJ2-7|-|TRBV11-3|-
TGTGCCAGCAGCTTAACTAGCTACGAGCAGTACTTC
CASSLTSYEQYF
>TRBJ2-5|-|TRBV5-1|-
TGCGCCAGCAGCCGCGATACGGACAACCAAGAGACCCAGTACTTC
CASSRDTDNQETQYF
>TRBJ1-3|-|TRBV11-2|-
TGTGCCAGCAGCTTAGAGAGGCACTCTGGAAACACCATATATTTT
CASSLERHSGNTIYF
>TRBJ2-1|-|TRBV2|TRBD2
TGTGCCAGCACCCAAGAGACTAGCGGGAGCAATGAGCAGTTCTTC
CASTQETSGSNEQFF
>TRBJ2-7|-|TRBV27|TRBD1
TGTGCCAGCAGCCCCTGGGACAGGGGGGGCGAGCAGTACTTC
CASSPWDRGGEQYF
>TRBJ2-5|-|TRBV25-1|TRBD1
TGTGCCAGCAGTCCACGACAGGGGGTTGGAGAGACCCAGTACTTC
CASSPRQGVGETQYF
>TRBJ2-7|-|TRBV4-1|TRBD1
TGCGCCAGCAGCCCCGGACAGGGTTCCTACGAGCAGTACTTC
CASSPGQGSYEQYF
>TRBJ2-5|-|TRBV7-2|TRBD2
TGTGCCAGCAGCCCCGGGAGGCTCTGGGAGACCCAGTACTTC
CASSPGRLWETQYF
>TRBJ2-3|-|TRBV5-1|-
TGCGCCAGCAGCCCTTATCAGGGTGCAGATACGCAGTATTTT
CASSPYQGADTQYF